These 14 T cell receptor beta chains were sequenced from one sample in a study of T-cell memory formation after mild COVID-19. MiXCR, applied by TCRdb to the 5' RACE reads, yields one record per CDR3 protein. The sample holds around 310,000 distinct CDR3 sequences, more than 13% seen once. Specimen: PBMCs or a T cell subset sorted from them (not recorded which). All receptors come from a man younger than 35 who had mild COVID-19 (a few samples of this study predate the infection). Cell type and time point are not known.

The chain couples TRBV4-1 to TRBJ1-6; unclear D gene. The CDR3 consists of 15 residues. Deletions cut 1 base from V and 7 bases from J, with 11 bases between. Per germline, CDR1 MGHRA and CDR2 YSYEKL. In nucleotides, the CDR3 is TGCGCCAGCAGCCAAGCGGAGTGGCGGAATTCACCCCTCCACTTT. Its protein is CASSQAEWRNSPLHF.

This clonotype was recorded many times. This chain uses TRBV5-1 with TRBJ2-3; the match to TRBD2 covers 9 bases. V lost 0 bases, J lost 2 bases, and 7 bases stayed unmatched. The CDR3 consists of 17 residues. Germline loops: CDR1 SGHRS, CDR2 YFSETQ. CDR3: CASSLVSSGEATDTQYF. DNA of the CDR3: TGCGCCAGCAGCTTGGTGTCTAGCGGGGAGGCCACAGATACGCAGTATTTT.

This clonotype was observed a few times. The V call is TRBV6-6, the J call TRBJ2-3; D is possibly TRBD2 (6 bases). The V gene lost 2 bases and the J gene lost 1 base, with 10 bases spanning the gap. Germline V gene sequence: CDR1 MNHNY, CDR2 SVGAGI (reference sequence). This CDR3 region has 15 residues. The CDR3 reads CASSYLERGTDTQYF. The CDR3 nucleotides are TGTGCCAGCAGTTACCTCGAGCGGGGCACAGATACGCAGTATTTT.

This clonotype was recorded a few times. This chain joins TRBV11-2 and TRBJ2-5, with D uncertain. V lost 7 bases and J lost 0, with 3 bases in between. This CDR3 comprises 11 residues. Germline CDR1 SGHAT, CDR2 FQNNGV. CDR3 loop: CASKDQETQYF. The CDR3 bases are TGTGCCAGCAAGGACCAAGAGACCCAGTACTTC.

The chain employs TRBV7-9 and TRBJ1-2, with 7 bases lining up with TRBD1. This CDR3 region has 13 residues. Germline V CDR1 and CDR2: SEHNR, FQNEAQ (reference sequence). J was trimmed by 5 bases and V by 5 bases; bases with no gene match: 5. The CDR3 sequence is CASSQGGVYGYTF. CDR3 nucleotides: TGTGCCAGCAGCCAGGGGGGCGTGTATGGCTACACCTTC.

V and J are TRBV12-3 or TRBV12-4 and TRBJ1-2; a possible D gene is TRBD1 (6 bases). V gave up 3 bases and J gave up 3 bases, with 11 bases separating them. The CDR3 spans 14 residues. CDR3 DNA: TGTGCCAGCAGTTTTCGGGGGGCTTACTATGGCTACACCTTC. This sequence encodes CASSFRGAYYGYTF.

The chain joins TRBV7-6 to TRBJ2-3; the match to TRBD1 covers 8 bases. The junction had 10 bases not matched to a gene; V was cut back by 1 base and J by 7 bases. The CDR3 covers 16 residues. CDR1 and CDR2 from the germline V gene are SGHVS and FNYEAQ. CDR3 coding DNA: TGTGCCAGCAGCTTAGTTGGGGGGACAGGCGAATATACGCAGTATTTT. Protein: CASSLVGGTGEYTQYF.

The J gene is TRBJ2-1, the V gene TRBV6-2 or TRBV6-3; 8 bases fit TRBD2. The germline V gene has CDR1 MNHEY and CDR2 SVGEGT. The CDR3 sequence is 15 residues long. V shed 6 bases, J shed 4 bases, and the junction held 8 bases outside the gene matches. In nucleotides, the CDR3 is TGTGCCAGCAGCCCGTACGGCGGGGGGTACAATGAGCAGTTCTTC. The encoded protein is CASSPYGGGYNEQFF.

This clonotype occurred a few times. The chain recombines TRBV18 with TRBJ2-3; TRBD2 is a possible D gene (6 bases). Germline V lookup: CDR1 KGHSH, CDR2 LQKENI. V lost 2 bases and J lost 2, with 14 bases in between. The CDR3 spans 16 residues. This chain's CDR3 is CASSPGAGRYTDTQYF. DNA of the CDR3: TGTGCCAGCTCACCAGGAGCGGGCAGATACACAGATACGCAGTATTTT.

The J gene is TRBJ1-1, the V gene TRBV5-1; D is undetermined. Germline V gene data show CDR1 as SGHRS and CDR2 as YFSETQ. Trimming shortened V by 0 bases and J by 6 bases, and 12 bases separated the two germline ends. This CDR3 is 14 amino acids long. In DNA form, the CDR3 reads TGCGCCAGCAGCTTGGTGGCGACTGGGTCTGAAGCTTTCTTT. This encodes CASSLVATGSEAFF. Full variable domain (missing parts from reference TRBV5-1 and TRBJ1-1): KAGVTQTPRYLIKTRGQQVTLSCSPISGHRSVSWYQQTPGQGLQFLFEYFSETQRNKGNFPGRFSGRQFSNSRSEMNVSTLELGDSALYLCASSLVATGSEAFFGQGTRLTVV.

This clonotype was seen at least ten times. The chain combines TRBV2 with TRBJ2-2; D is unclear. V gave up 7 bases and J gave up 4 bases, with 4 bases separating them. The CDR3 extends over 11 amino acids. The germline CDR1 and CDR2 sequences are SNHLY and FYNNEI. CDR3 sequence: CASTLTGELFF. In DNA form, the CDR3 reads TGTGCCAGCACGCTCACCGGGGAGCTGTTTTTT.

A few counts support this clonotype. The chain employs TRBV12-3 or TRBV12-4 and TRBJ2-7; weak D call: TRBD2 (6 bases). Trimming took 5 bases from V and 5 from J, leaving 16 bases between them. This CDR3 region has 14 residues. The CDR3 reads CASSLGEAPNEQYV. The CDR3 DNA is TGTGCCAGCAGTCTAGGGGAGGCTCCCAACGAGCAGTACGTC.

This clonotype was observed a few times. The chain joins TRBV4-1 to TRBJ1-5, with D maybe TRBD1 (5 bases). This CDR3 contains 16 residues. Trimming left V 1 base short and J 8 bases short, with 18 bases between. CDR1 is MGHRA and CDR2 is YSYEKL in the germline V gene. For the CDR3, the DNA is TGCGCCAGCAGCCAAGGCCCCGGGACGGTCGATAAGCCCCAGCATTTT. It specifies CASSQGPGTVDKPQHF.

The V and J genes are TRBV27 and TRBJ2-5; 8 bases fit TRBD2. Trimming removed 5 bases from V and 4 bases from J; junction bases left unmatched: 6. The CDR3 is made up of 14 amino acids. Germline CDR1 reads MNHEY; CDR2 reads SMNVEV (reference sequence). DNA for the CDR3: TGTGCCAGCAGTACGGGACTAGTTTCAGAGACCCAGTACTTC. Encoded protein: CASSTGLVSETQYF.